This entry features one T cell receptor beta chain sequence. The antigen is not known. These data belong to a study of cytomegalovirus exposure and HLA in healthy donors. Across the whole study: The approximately 710 first-cohort repertoires and the 130 or so validation repertoires shared the same platform, a later analysis reported.

Study findings and constraints: In vitro testing confirmed three CMV-associated chains as specific for CMV antigens.

The germline gives CDR1 MGHRA, CDR2 YSYEKL. The CDR3 covers 13 residues. V was clipped by 1 base and J by 4 bases, with 4 bases between them. Generated by immunoSEQ multiplex PCR, the TCRdb table keeps only in-frame clones and is missing some. Found here are more than 90,000 clones, about 94% of them singletons; the top ten hold about 1%. The source material was PBMCs. The gene calls are TRBV4-1 and TRBJ1-4; no firm D call. This clonotype originated in a woman in her 30s in good health and CMV-seropositive. The CDR3 region is CASSQALNEKLFF. The CDR3 DNA reads as TGCGCCAGCAGCCAAGCCCTTAATGAAAAACTGTTTTTT.